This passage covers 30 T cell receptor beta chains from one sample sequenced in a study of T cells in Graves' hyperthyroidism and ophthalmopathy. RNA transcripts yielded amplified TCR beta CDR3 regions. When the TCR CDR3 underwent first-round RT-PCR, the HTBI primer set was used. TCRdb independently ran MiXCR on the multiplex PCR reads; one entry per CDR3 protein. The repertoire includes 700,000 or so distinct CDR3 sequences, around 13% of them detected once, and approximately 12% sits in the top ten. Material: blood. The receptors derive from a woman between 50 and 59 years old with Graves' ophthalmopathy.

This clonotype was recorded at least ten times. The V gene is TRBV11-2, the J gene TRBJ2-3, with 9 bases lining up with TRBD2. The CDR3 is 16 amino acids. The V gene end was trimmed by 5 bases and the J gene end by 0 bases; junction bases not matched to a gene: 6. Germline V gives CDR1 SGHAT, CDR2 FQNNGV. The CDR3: CASSTTSGFSTDTQYF. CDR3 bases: TGTGCCAGCAGCACGACTAGCGGATTTAGCACAGATACGCAGTATTTT.

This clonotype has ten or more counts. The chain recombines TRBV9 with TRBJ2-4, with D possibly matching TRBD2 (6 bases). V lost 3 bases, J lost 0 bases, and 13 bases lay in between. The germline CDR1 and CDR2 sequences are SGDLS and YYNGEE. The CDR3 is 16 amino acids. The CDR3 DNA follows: TGTGCCAGCAGCGCGGGCCCGGGACTAGCCAAAAACATTCAGTACTTC. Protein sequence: CASSAGPGLAKNIQYF.

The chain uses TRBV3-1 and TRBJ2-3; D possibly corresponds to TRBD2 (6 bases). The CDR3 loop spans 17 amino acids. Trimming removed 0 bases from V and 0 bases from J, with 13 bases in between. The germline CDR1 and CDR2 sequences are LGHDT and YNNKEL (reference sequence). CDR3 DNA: TGTGCCAGCAGCCAAGATATCGCGGGGACTAGCACAGATACGCAGTATTTT. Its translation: CASSQDIAGTSTDTQYF.

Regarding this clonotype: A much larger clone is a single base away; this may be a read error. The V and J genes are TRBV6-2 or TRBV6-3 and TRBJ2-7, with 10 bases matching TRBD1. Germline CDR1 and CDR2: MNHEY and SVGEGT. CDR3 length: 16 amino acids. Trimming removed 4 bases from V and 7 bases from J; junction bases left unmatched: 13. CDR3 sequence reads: CASSSQDRGQRYEQYF. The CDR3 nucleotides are TGTGCCAGCAGTTCTCAAGACAGGGGGCAAAGGTATGAGCAGTACTTC.

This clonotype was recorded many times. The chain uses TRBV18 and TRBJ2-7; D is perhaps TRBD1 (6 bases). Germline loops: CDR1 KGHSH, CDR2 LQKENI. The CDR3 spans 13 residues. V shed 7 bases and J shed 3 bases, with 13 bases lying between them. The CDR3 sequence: CASCRDKNYEQYF. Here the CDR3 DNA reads TGTGCCAGCTGCCGGGACAAGAACTACGAGCAGTACTTC.

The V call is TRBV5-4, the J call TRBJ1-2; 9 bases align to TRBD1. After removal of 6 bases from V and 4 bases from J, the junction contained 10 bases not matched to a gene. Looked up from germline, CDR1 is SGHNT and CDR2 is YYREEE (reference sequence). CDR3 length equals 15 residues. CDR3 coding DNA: TGTGCCAGCAACGAACAGGGGGCTCTAGGCTATGGCTACACCTTC. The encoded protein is CASNEQGALGYGYTF.

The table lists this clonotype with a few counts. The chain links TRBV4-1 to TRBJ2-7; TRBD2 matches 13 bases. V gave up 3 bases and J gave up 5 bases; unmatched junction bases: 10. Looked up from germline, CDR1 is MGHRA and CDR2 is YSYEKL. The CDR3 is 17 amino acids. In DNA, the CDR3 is TGCGCCAGCAGCCAGCTGCGGACTAGCGGGAGTTCCAACGAGCAGTACTTC. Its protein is CASSQLRTSGSSNEQYF.

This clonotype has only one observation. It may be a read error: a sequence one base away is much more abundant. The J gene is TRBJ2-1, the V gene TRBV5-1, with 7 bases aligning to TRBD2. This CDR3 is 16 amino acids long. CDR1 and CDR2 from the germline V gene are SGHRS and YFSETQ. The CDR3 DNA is TGCGCCAACAGCCTAACCACTAGCGTCGCGTACAATGAGCAGTTCTTC. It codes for CANSLTTSVAYNEQFF.

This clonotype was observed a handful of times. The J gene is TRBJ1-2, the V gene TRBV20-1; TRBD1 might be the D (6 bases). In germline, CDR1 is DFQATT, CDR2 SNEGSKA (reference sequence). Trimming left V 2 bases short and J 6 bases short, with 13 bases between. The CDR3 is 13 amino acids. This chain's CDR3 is CSARPLGGDGYTF. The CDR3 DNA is TGCAGTGCTAGACCCCTAGGGGGAGATGGCTACACCTTC.

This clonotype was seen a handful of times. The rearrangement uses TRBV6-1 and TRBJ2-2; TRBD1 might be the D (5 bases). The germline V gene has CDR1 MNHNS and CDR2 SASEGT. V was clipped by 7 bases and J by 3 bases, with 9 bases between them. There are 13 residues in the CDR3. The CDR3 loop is CASTEQDTGELFF. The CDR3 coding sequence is TGTGCCAGCACAGAACAGGACACCGGGGAGCTGTTTTTT.

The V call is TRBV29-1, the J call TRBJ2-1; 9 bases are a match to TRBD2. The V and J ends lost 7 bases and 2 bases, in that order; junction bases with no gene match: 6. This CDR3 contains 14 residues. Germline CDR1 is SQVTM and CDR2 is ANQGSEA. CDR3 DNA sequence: TGCAGCGCCGGAATAGCGGGAGCCTACAATGAGCAGTTCTTC. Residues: CSAGIAGAYNEQFF.

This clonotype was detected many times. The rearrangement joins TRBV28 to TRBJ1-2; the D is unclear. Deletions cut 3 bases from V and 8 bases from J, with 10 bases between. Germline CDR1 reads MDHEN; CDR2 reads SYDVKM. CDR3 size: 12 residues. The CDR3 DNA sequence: TGTGCCAGCAGTTTTGTATCTACCGGCTACACCTTC. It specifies CASSFVSTGYTF.

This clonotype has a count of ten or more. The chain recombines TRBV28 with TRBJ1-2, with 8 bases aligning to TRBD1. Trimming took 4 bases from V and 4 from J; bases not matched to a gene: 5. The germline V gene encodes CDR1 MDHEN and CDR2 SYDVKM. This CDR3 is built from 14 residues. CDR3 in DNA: TGTGCCAGCAGTTCAGGGGGCGCCGGCTATGGCTACACCTTC. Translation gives CASSSGGAGYGYTF.

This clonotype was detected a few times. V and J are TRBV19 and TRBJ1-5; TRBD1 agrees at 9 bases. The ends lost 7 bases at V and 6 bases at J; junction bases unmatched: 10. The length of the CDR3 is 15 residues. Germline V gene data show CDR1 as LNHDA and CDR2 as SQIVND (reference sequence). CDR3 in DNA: TGTGCCAGTATTCCTCCGGGACAGGGAAGTCAGCCCCAGCATTTT. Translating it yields CASIPPGQGSQPQHF. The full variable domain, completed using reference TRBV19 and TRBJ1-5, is DGGITQSPKYLFRKEGQNVTLSCEQNLNHDAMYWYRQDPGQGLRLIYYSQIVNDFQKGDIAEGYSVSREKKESFPLTVTSAQKNPTAFYLCASIPPGQGSQPQHFGDGTRLSIL.

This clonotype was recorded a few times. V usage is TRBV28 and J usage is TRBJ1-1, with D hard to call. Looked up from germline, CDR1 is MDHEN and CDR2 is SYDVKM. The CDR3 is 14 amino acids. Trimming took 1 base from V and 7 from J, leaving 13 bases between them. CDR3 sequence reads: CASSLFADRFEAFF. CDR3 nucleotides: TGTGCCAGCAGTTTATTCGCGGATCGCTTTGAAGCTTTCTTT.

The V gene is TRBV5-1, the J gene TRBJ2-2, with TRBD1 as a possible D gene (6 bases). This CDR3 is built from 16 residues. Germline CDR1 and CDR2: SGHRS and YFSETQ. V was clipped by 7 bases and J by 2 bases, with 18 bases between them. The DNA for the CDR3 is TGCGCCAGCGGCAAAGACTCGACAGGCAACACCGGGGAGCTGTTTTTT. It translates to CASGKDSTGNTGELFF.

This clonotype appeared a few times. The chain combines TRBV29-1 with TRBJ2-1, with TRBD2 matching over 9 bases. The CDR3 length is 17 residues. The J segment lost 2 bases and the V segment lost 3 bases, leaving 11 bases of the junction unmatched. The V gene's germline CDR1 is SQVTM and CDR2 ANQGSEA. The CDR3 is CSVDSPLAGATYNEQFF. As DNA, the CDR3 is TGCAGCGTTGATTCCCCCTTAGCGGGAGCCACCTACAATGAGCAGTTCTTC.

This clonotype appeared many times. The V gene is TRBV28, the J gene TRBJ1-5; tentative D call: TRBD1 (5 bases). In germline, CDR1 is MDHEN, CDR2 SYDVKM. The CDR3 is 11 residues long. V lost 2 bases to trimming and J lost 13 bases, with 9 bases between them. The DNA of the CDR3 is TGTGCCAGCAGTTTAGGGACGAAACAGCATTTT. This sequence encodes CASSLGTKQHF. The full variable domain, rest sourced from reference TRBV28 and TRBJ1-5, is DVKVTQSSRYLVKRTGEKVFLECVQDMDHENMFWYRQDPGLGLRLIYFSYDVKMKEKGDIPEGYSVSREKKERFSLILESASTNQTSMYLCASSLGTKQHFGDGTRLSIL.

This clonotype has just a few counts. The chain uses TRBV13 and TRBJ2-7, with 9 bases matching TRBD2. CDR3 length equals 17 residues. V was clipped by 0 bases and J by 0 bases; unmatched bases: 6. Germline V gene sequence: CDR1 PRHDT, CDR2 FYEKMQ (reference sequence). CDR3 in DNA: TGTGCCAGCAGCTTAGGCTTACTAGCGGGTTCCTCCTACGAGCAGTACTTC. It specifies CASSLGLLAGSSYEQYF.

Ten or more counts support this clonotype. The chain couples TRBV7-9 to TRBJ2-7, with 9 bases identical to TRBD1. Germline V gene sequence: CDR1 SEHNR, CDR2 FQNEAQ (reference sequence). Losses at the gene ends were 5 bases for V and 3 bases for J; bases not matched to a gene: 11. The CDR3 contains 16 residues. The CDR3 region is CASSLPPGTGNYEQYF. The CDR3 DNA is TGTGCCAGCAGCCTACCACCCGGGACAGGGAACTACGAGCAGTACTTC. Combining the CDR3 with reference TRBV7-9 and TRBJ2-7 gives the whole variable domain DTGVSQNPRHKITKRGQNVTFRCDPISEHNRLYWYRQTLGQGPEFLTYFQNEAQLEKSRLLSDRFSAERPKGSFSTLEIQRTEQGDSAMYLCASSLPPGTGNYEQYFGPGTRLTVT.

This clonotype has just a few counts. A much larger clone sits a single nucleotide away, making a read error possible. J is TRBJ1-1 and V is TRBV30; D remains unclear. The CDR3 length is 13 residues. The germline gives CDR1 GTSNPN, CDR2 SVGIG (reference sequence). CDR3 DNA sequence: TGTGCCTGGAGTGTACTGGAGAACACTAAAGCTTTCTTT. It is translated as CAWSVLENTKAFF.

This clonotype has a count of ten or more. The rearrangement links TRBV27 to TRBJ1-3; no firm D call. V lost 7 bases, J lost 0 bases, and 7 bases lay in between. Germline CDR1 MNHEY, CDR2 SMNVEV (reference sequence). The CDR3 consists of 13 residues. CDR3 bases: TGTGCCAGCATGGCTAACTCTGGAAACACCATATATTTT. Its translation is CASMANSGNTIYF.

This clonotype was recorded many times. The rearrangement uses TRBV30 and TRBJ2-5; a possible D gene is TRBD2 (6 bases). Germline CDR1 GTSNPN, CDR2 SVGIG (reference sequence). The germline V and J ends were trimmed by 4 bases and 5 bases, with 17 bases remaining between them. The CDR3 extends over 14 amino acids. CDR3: CAWTLLTRWETQYF. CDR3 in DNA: TGTGCCTGGACCCTCCTGACTAGGTGGGAGACCCAGTACTTC.

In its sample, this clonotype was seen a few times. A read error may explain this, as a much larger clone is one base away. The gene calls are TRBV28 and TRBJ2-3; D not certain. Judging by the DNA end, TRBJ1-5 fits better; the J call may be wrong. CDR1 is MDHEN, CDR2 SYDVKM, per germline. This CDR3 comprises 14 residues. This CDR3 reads CASSLLGNTDTQHF. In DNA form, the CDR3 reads TGTGCCAGCAGTTTGTTGGGAAACACAGATACGCAGCATTTT.

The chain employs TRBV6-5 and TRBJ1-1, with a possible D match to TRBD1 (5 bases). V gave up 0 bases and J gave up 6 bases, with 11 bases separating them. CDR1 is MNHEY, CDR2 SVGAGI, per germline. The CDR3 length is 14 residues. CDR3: CASSYSTGPSEAFF. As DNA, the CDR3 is TGTGCCAGCAGTTACTCTACAGGCCCCTCTGAAGCTTTCTTT.

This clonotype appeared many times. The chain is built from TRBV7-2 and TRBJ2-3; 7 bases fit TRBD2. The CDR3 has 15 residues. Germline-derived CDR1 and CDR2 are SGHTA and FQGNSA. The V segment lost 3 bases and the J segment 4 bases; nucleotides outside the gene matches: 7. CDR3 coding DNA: TGTGCCAGCAGCTTGGGAGGGTCCTATTCAGATACGCAGTATTTT. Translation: CASSLGGSYSDTQYF. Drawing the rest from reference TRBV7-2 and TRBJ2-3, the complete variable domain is GAGVSQSPSNKVTEKGKDVELRCDPISGHTALYWYRQSLGQGLEFLIYFQGNSAPDKSGLPSDRFSAERTGGSVSTLTIQRTQQEDSAVYLCASSLGGSYSDTQYFGPGTRLTVL.

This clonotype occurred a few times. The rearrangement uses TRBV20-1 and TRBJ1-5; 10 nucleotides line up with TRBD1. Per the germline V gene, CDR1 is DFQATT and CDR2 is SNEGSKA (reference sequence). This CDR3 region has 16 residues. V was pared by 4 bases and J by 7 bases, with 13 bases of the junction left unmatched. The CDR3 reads CSAMIPGTGAEQPQHF. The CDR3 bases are TGCAGTGCTATGATCCCCGGGACAGGGGCCGAGCAGCCCCAGCATTTT.

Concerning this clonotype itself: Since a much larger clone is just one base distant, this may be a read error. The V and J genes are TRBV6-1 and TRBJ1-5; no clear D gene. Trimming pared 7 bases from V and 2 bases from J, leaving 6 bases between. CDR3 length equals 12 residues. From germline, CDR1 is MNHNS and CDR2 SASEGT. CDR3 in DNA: TGTGCCAGCAATTCGGGCAATCAGCCCCAGCATTTT. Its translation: CASNSGNQPQHF.

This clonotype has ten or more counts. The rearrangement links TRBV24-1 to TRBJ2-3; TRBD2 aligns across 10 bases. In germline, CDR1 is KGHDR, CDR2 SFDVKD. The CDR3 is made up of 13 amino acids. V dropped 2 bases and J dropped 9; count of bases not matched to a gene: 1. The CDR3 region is CATSDWTSGTQYF. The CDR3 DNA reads TGTGCCACCAGTGATTGGACTAGCGGCACGCAGTATTTT.

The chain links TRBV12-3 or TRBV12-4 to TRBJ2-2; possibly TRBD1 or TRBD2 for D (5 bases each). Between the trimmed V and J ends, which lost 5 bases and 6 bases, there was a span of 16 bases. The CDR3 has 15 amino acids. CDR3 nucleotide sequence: TGTGCCAGCAGTACAACCGGGACCGCCGCCGGGGAGCTGTTTTTT. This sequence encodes CASSTTGTAAGELFF.